This TCR beta chain was sequenced in a study of beta chain features in type 1 diabetes listed by TCRdb under 2018. For context, the study as a whole: Patients and healthy donors did not differ in mean age, gender distribution, total cell number or subset yield. Regulatory and stem cell-like memory subsets were isolated from only 8 patients and roughly eight healthy donors, whereas naive and central memory subsets came from all 30 or so donors. The study compared the TCRB repertoires of sorted circulating CD4+ T cell subsets in recently diagnosed type 1 diabetes patients with those in matched healthy donors. A total of about 100,000,000 sorted cells were examined across all samples, and RNA yield correlated strongly with the number of cells per subset.

On the study overall, not on this receptor specifically: Shorter templates might be favored by PCR, yet because patient and control samples were amplified and corrected together, any such skew would affect both groups equally. Naive, central memory and regulatory TCRB repertoires appeared to be more alike among patients than among healthy donors. At VDJ recombination sites, type 1 diabetes patients had fewer insertions and more deleted nucleotides, which implies abnormalities in thymic rearrangement. Because small numbers of individuals were included in the HLA sub-analyses, any influence of HLA type on TCRB rearrangement was left unresolved. In all four CD4+ subsets, TCRB CDR3 length was moderately but significantly shorter in type 1 diabetes patients. Because cDNA was sequenced instead of genomic DNA, activated cells with high expression could be over-represented, although the groups did not differ in activation or CD3 levels.

Each donor gave one peripheral blood draw, about 110 mL on average, collected into heparinised tubes. Using a panel that included CD45RO, CCR7, CD25, CD127, CD95 and CD27, naive, central memory, regulatory and stem cell-like memory CD4+ T cells were sorted on a BD FACSAria II. Purity was above 98% for every sorted population. Right away, PBMCs were isolated by Lymphoprep density gradient centrifugation and were stained directly, with no culture step. To minimize batch effects, samples were stained and sorted in pairs, one healthy donor with one patient per experiment. The entire isolated RNA was reverse transcribed using the High Capacity cDNA Reverse Transcription Kit, and thus expressed TCRB transcripts were sequenced. Deep immunoSEQ sequencing was applied to naive, central memory and regulatory T cell samples, giving an average of about 3.8 million total reads per sample. Sorted cells were lysed in RLT buffer and RNA was extracted with DNase-treated RNeasy Micro or Mini kits, depending on cell number. Each cell subset was processed on its own to prevent cross-contamination, while patient and healthy donor samples were processed together. Using the immunoSEQ multiplex PCR, TCRB sequences were amplified from cDNA into 87-bp fragments spanning the CDR3 region. The amplicons were sequenced using the Illumina HiSeq platform. As for how the authors treated the data: Synthetic template baselines were used to correct PCR bias computationally, reads within Hamming distance 2 were collapsed, and singletons that could not be merged were discarded. Reads were aligned against IMGT to assign V, D and J genes, CDR3 length and insertions or deletions at six rearrangement sites. Within each subset, clonotype counts were normalized to the number of sorted cells before true diversity and Gini coefficients were calculated with the tcR R package. The overlap coefficient, calculated on TCRB nucleotide sequences, was used to quantify repertoire sharing. TCRdb carries this immuneACCESS record with in-frame sequences only. Its versions omit some clonotypes, under half of them owing to an unresolved V gene in the studies checked, with the rest unexplained. V and J calls and clone size come straight from that table; D and trimming were deduced from the DNA. This sample is represented by fewer than 400,000 clones; around 7.6% of them were singletons. The ten largest clones capture around 0.45% of the sample.

Trimming accounts for 6 bases at V and 1 base at J, while the number of junction bases matched to no gene is 10. The CDR3 spans 16 residues, from the cysteine through the phenylalanine. Solely the CDR3 DNA is kept, with 48 bases framed from the first base. CDR1 and CDR2 (SEHNR, FQNEAQ) derive from the germline V gene (reference sequence). This clone was seen only a few times. The clone's antigen remains unknown. The record has no base qualities; no much larger clone is one base away. The TCR originated in a woman between 18 and 30 years old in good health. Recombination linked TRBV7-9 to TRBJ2-5; 8 of the junction bases match TRBD1. The specimen was central memory CD4+ T cells from blood. In nucleotides, the sequence is TGTGCCAGCAGTAACAGGGGGATTGGGGTCCAAGAGACCCAGTACTTC. Its translation is CASSNRGIGVQETQYF.